This entry lists 3 T cell receptor beta chains sequenced from one sample in a study of Graves' ophthalmopathy and Graves' hyperthyroidism. RNA served as the template for amplifying TCR beta CDR3 regions. Second-round multiplex PCR came after first-round RT-PCR with HTBI primers. TCRdb re-called the multiplex PCR reads through MiXCR, storing one row per CDR3 protein. This table holds 200,000 to 250,000 distinct CDR3 sequences, around a fifth found once. Specimen: peripheral blood. These receptors were collected from a woman in her forties or fifties with Graves' ophthalmopathy.

This clonotype was detected ten times or more. The V call is TRBV6-1, the J call TRBJ2-7, with D uncertain. V lost 6 bases to trimming and J lost 3 bases, with 12 bases between them. Looked up from germline, CDR1 is MNHNS and CDR2 is SASEGT. The CDR3 runs 13 residues. Here the CDR3 DNA reads TGTGCCAGCAGCATCGGGTTCGTCTACGAGCAGTACTTC. Encoded protein: CASSIGFVYEQYF.

This clonotype was detected many times. The chain has TRBV4-1 and TRBJ1-5; no definite D call. The CDR3 runs to 16 residues. CDR1 is MGHRA, CDR2 YSYEKL, per germline. With 2 bases removed from V and 1 base from J, the gap between germline ends came to 12 bases. The CDR3 here is CASSQTDRSSNQPQHF. The CDR3 DNA follows: TGCGCCAGCAGCCAAACGGACCGGAGCAGCAATCAGCCCCAGCATTTT.

This clonotype was counted many times. The chain uses TRBV7-3 and TRBJ2-7; no definite D call. The CDR3 runs 15 residues. The germline gives CDR1 SGHTA, CDR2 FQGTGA. With 5 bases removed from V and 1 base from J, the gap between germline ends came to 15 bases. The CDR3: CASSREPGRSYEQYF. In nucleotides, the CDR3 is TGTGCCAGCAGCCGAGAACCTGGACGGTCCTACGAGCAGTACTTC.